Listed below are T cell receptor beta chains from one sample, sequenced in a study of T cell responses to AZD1222 COVID-19 vaccine. TCRdb keeps only in-frame clones here, not all; method: immunoSEQ multiplex PCR. The repertoire consists of 150,000 to 200,000 clones, with more than 85% occurring once and the leading ten covering approximately 4%. The material was peripheral blood, obtained on day 0 of AZD1222 vaccination. Receptors originate from an adult in good health. Each CDR3 is given with its conserved first and last residue. D genes are given only for firm matches. Clone size appears in some rows only: once, few, many, or a class for an expanded clone.

v_call: TRBV30
clone_size: -
j_call: TRBJ2-1
d_call: -
cdr3_aa: CAWSPIDNEQFF
cdr3_nt: TGTGCCTGGAGCCCTATCGACAATGAGCAGTTCTTC

v_call: TRBV29-1
clone_size: -
j_call: TRBJ2-3
d_call: -
cdr3_aa: CSVASAATDTQYF
cdr3_nt: TGCAGCGTTGCTTCGGCGGCCACAGATACGCAGTATTTT

v_call: TRBV6-5
clone_size: -
j_call: TRBJ1-6
d_call: -
cdr3_aa: CASSYGTLRNSPLHF
cdr3_nt: TGTGCCAGCAGCTACGGGACATTGAGGAATTCACCCCTCCACTTT

v_call: TRBV7-9
clone_size: -
j_call: TRBJ2-1
d_call: TRBD1
cdr3_aa: CASSLTGAAYNEQFF
cdr3_nt: TGTGCCAGCAGCCTCACAGGGGCCGCCTACAATGAGCAGTTCTTC

v_call: TRBV6-4
clone_size: -
j_call: TRBJ2-2
d_call: TRBD2
cdr3_aa: CASSALAGGPPELFF
cdr3_nt: TGTGCCAGCAGTGCCCTAGCGGGAGGGCCCCCGGAGCTGTTTTTT

v_call: TRBV4-2
clone_size: few
j_call: TRBJ1-2
d_call: -
cdr3_aa: CASSHAGTMYYTF
cdr3_nt: TGTGCCAGCAGCCACGCCGGGACAATGTACTACACCTTC

v_call: TRBV7-9
clone_size: -
j_call: TRBJ2-1
d_call: -
cdr3_aa: CASSSSLTNEQFF
cdr3_nt: TGTGCCAGCAGCTCAAGCCTTACGAATGAGCAGTTCTTC

v_call: TRBV6-5
clone_size: -
j_call: TRBJ1-4
d_call: -
cdr3_aa: CASSYSGSNEKLFF
cdr3_nt: TGTGCCAGCAGTTACTCAGGGTCTAATGAAAAACTGTTTTTT

v_call: TRBV5-6
clone_size: -
j_call: TRBJ1-2
d_call: -
cdr3_aa: CASSPPELRVDLYGYTF
cdr3_nt: TGTGCCAGCAGCCCCCCAGAGTTGCGTGTGGATCTCTATGGCTACACCTTC

v_call: TRBV19
clone_size: once
j_call: TRBJ1-3
d_call: -
cdr3_aa: CASSIMYGRESSGNTIYF
cdr3_nt: TGTGCCAGTAGTATAATGTACGGAAGGGAGTCCTCTGGAAACACCATATATTTT

v_call: TRBV11-2
clone_size: -
j_call: TRBJ2-7
d_call: -
cdr3_aa: CASRTGRGGWDYYEQYF
cdr3_nt: TGTGCCAGCAGAACCGGTCGGGGCGGCTGGGATTACTACGAGCAGTACTTC

v_call: TRBV27
clone_size: -
j_call: TRBJ1-5
d_call: TRBD1
cdr3_aa: CASSPFRTGLSNQPQHF
cdr3_nt: TGTGCCAGCAGTCCCTTTAGGACAGGGCTTAGCAATCAGCCCCAGCATTTT

v_call: TRBV10-3
clone_size: -
j_call: TRBJ1-1
d_call: -
cdr3_aa: CAISDWTANTEAFF
cdr3_nt: TGTGCCATCAGTGATTGGACCGCGAACACTGAAGCTTTCTTT

v_call: TRBV10-1
clone_size: -
j_call: TRBJ2-3
d_call: TRBD2
cdr3_aa: CASREGGLAGTDTQYF
cdr3_nt: TGCGCCAGCCGAGAAGGGGGACTAGCGGGCACAGATACGCAGTATTTT

v_call: TRBV10-3
clone_size: -
j_call: TRBJ2-7
d_call: -
cdr3_aa: CAISGPSYEQYF
cdr3_nt: TGTGCCATCAGTGGGCCCTCCTACGAGCAGTACTTC

v_call: TRBV5-1
clone_size: -
j_call: TRBJ1-4
d_call: -
cdr3_aa: CASSQEGKLFF
cdr3_nt: TGCGCCAGCAGCCAGGAGGGAAAACTGTTTTTT

v_call: TRBV10-3
clone_size: -
j_call: TRBJ1-5
d_call: -
cdr3_aa: CAISESLAQPQHF
cdr3_nt: TGTGCCATCAGTGAGTCTTTAGCCCAGCCCCAGCATTTT

v_call: TRBV5-1
clone_size: -
j_call: TRBJ1-1
d_call: TRBD1
cdr3_aa: CASSADRGMNTEAFF
cdr3_nt: TGCGCCAGCAGTGCGGACAGGGGGATGAACACTGAAGCTTTCTTT

v_call: TRBV5-4
clone_size: -
j_call: TRBJ1-2
d_call: -
cdr3_aa: CASSFYDRSNYGYTF
cdr3_nt: TGTGCCAGCAGCTTTTACGACAGATCAAACTATGGCTACACCTTC

v_call: TRBV12-3/TRBV12-4
clone_size: -
j_call: TRBJ1-1
d_call: -
cdr3_aa: CASTMTVTEAFF
cdr3_nt: TGTGCCAGCACCATGACAGTCACTGAAGCTTTCTTT

v_call: TRBV7-2
clone_size: -
j_call: TRBJ1-2
d_call: TRBD1
cdr3_aa: CASSLGGTGGYSYGYTF
cdr3_nt: TGTGCCAGCAGCTTAGGCGGGACAGGGGGATACAGCTATGGCTACACCTTC

v_call: TRBV12-5
clone_size: -
j_call: TRBJ2-7
d_call: -
cdr3_aa: CASGFGDGQYF
cdr3_nt: TGTGCTAGTGGTTTTGGGGACGGGCAGTACTTC

v_call: TRBV24-1
clone_size: -
j_call: TRBJ2-1
d_call: TRBD2
cdr3_aa: CATSDLYTGTSGRNEQFF
cdr3_nt: TGTGCCACCAGTGATTTATACACTGGGACTAGCGGGAGAAATGAGCAGTTCTTC

v_call: TRBV11-2
clone_size: -
j_call: TRBJ2-7
d_call: TRBD1
cdr3_aa: CASSSRDRQPYEQYF
cdr3_nt: TGTGCCAGCAGCTCCCGGGACAGGCAACCCTACGAGCAGTACTTC

v_call: TRBV3-1/TRBV3-2
clone_size: few
j_call: TRBJ2-2
d_call: -
cdr3_aa: CASSGSGELFF
cdr3_nt: TGTGCCAGCAGCGGCTCCGGGGAGCTGTTTTTT

v_call: TRBV18
clone_size: -
j_call: TRBJ1-1
d_call: -
cdr3_aa: CASSPQGQAFF
cdr3_nt: TGTGCCAGCTCACCCCAGGGGCAAGCTTTCTTT

v_call: TRBV19
clone_size: once
j_call: TRBJ1-2
d_call: -
cdr3_aa: CASSKANYGYTF
cdr3_nt: TGTGCCAGTAGTAAAGCTAACTATGGCTACACCTTC

v_call: TRBV2
clone_size: -
j_call: TRBJ1-6
d_call: -
cdr3_aa: CASSESQGSPLHF
cdr3_nt: TGTGCCAGCAGTGAATCCCAGGGTTCACCCCTCCACTTT

v_call: TRBV2
clone_size: -
j_call: TRBJ2-2
d_call: -
cdr3_aa: CASSIAGELFF
cdr3_nt: TGTGCCAGTAGTATTGCCGGGGAGCTGTTTTTT

v_call: TRBV6-5
clone_size: -
j_call: TRBJ2-7
d_call: -
cdr3_aa: CASSWGTRQVQYF
cdr3_nt: TGTGCCAGCAGTTGGGGGACGAGGCAGGTGCAGTACTTC

v_call: TRBV19
clone_size: once
j_call: TRBJ1-1
d_call: -
cdr3_aa: CASSGTGWTEAFF
cdr3_nt: TGTGCCAGTAGTGGCACCGGCTGGACTGAAGCTTTCTTT

v_call: TRBV27
clone_size: -
j_call: TRBJ1-2
d_call: -
cdr3_aa: CASRQTGHGYGYTF
cdr3_nt: TGTGCCAGCAGACAAACAGGGCACGGCTATGGCTACACCTTC

v_call: TRBV19
clone_size: -
j_call: TRBJ1-2
d_call: -
cdr3_aa: CASSSGTISGYTF
cdr3_nt: TGTGCCAGTAGTTCGGGGACCATTAGCGGCTACACCTTC

v_call: TRBV27
clone_size: -
j_call: TRBJ2-2
d_call: TRBD2
cdr3_aa: CASSPSIAGRTGELFF
cdr3_nt: TGTGCCAGCAGTCCCTCAATAGCGGGAAGGACCGGGGAGCTGTTTTTT

v_call: TRBV5-1
clone_size: -
j_call: TRBJ2-1
d_call: -
cdr3_aa: CASSLELRGSYNEQFF
cdr3_nt: TGCGCCAGCAGCTTGGAGCTTCGGGGCTCCTACAATGAGCAGTTCTTC

v_call: TRBV13
clone_size: -
j_call: TRBJ2-7
d_call: TRBD1
cdr3_aa: CASSLGMRTGGEQYF
cdr3_nt: TGTGCCAGCAGCTTAGGGATGAGGACAGGGGGCGAGCAGTACTTC

v_call: TRBV10-1
clone_size: once
j_call: TRBJ1-5
d_call: -
cdr3_aa: CASSPLGITLSNQPQHF
cdr3_nt: TGCGCCAGCAGCCCCCTGGGGATAACATTAAGCAATCAGCCCCAGCATTTT

v_call: TRBV6-5
clone_size: -
j_call: TRBJ2-5
d_call: -
cdr3_aa: CASSWRPSRQETQYF
cdr3_nt: TGTGCCAGCAGTTGGAGGCCCTCCCGCCAAGAGACCCAGTACTTC

v_call: TRBV18
clone_size: -
j_call: TRBJ1-2
d_call: TRBD1
cdr3_aa: CASSPVTGRYTF
cdr3_nt: TGTGCCAGCTCACCCGTGACAGGGAGATACACCTTC

v_call: TRBV18
clone_size: -
j_call: TRBJ2-1
d_call: -
cdr3_aa: CASSPRVFDNEQFF
cdr3_nt: TGTGCCAGCTCACCACGGGTATTCGACAATGAGCAGTTCTTC

v_call: TRBV4-1
clone_size: -
j_call: TRBJ1-1
d_call: -
cdr3_aa: CASSHGTTEAFF
cdr3_nt: TGCGCCAGCAGTCACGGGACCACTGAAGCTTTCTTT

v_call: TRBV19
clone_size: once
j_call: TRBJ2-5
d_call: -
cdr3_aa: CASSMLQGGETQYF
cdr3_nt: TGTGCCAGTAGTATGTTACAGGGTGGGGAGACCCAGTACTTC